The source of this T cell receptor beta chain is a study of blood T cell repertoires in COVID-19. Study context: The United States, Italy and Spain provided the acute and convalescent COVID-19 samples.

Germline lookup yields CDR1 SGHTA and CDR2 FQGNSA. The CDR3 runs 15 residues. The V segment lost 5 bases and the J segment 2 bases; nucleotides outside the gene matches: 6. Source study methods: The authors estimated nucleated cell counts from reference gene primer amplification. The table came from immunoSEQ multiplex PCR; TCRdb's copy has only in-frame clones and leaves some out. V and J calls and clone size are given by that table; D and trimming were obtained from the DNA. The sample holds 150,000 to 170,000 clones, about 73% seen once. The TCR sequence derives from a man aged 80 or over with acute or convalescent COVID-19. The gene calls are TRBV7-2 and TRBJ2-7, with 10 bases aligning to TRBD2. Sequenced input: peripheral blood. This CDR3 reads CASSARTSGPYEQYF. The CDR3, as DNA: TGTGCCAGCAGCGCAAGGACTAGCGGACCCTACGAGCAGTACTTC.